Listed below are T cell receptor beta chains from one sample, sequenced in a study of CD8 T cells in ankylosing spondylitis. TCRdb fed the 5' RACE reads into MiXCR, producing one record per CDR3 protein. In the table there are 250,000 to 350,000 distinct CDR3 sequences, roughly 8% of which are singletons. Sequenced input: blood, either unsorted or a sorted T cell fraction (not recorded which). These receptors were obtained from a male donor with ankylosing spondylitis. Each CDR3 is given with its conserved first and last residue. A D gene is named only where the DNA matches it firmly. A clone size is listed for some rows: how often the clone was seen (once, few, many), or a class if it is expanded.

>TRBJ2-4|TRBD2|few|TRBV5-1
CASSLGLAGSQNIQYF
TGCGCCAGCAGCTTGGGTCTAGCGGGTTCCCAAAACATTCAGTACTTC
>TRBJ1-6|-|few|TRBV14
CASSQDWTDYNSPLHF
TGTGCCAGCAGCCAAGATTGGACGGACTATAATTCACCCCTCCACTTT
>TRBJ2-1|-|-|TRBV7-3
CASSSQLHNEQFF
TGTGCCAGCAGCTCCCAGTTGCACAATGAGCAGTTCTTC
>TRBJ2-3|TRBD2|few|TRBV20-1
CSASRAGGPGDTQYF
TGCAGTGCTAGTCGAGCGGGAGGGCCGGGAGATACGCAGTATTTT
>TRBJ2-1|-|-|TRBV27
CASSPHFDQGREQFF
TGTGCCAGCAGTCCACACTTCGACCAGGGACGGGAGCAGTTCTTC
>TRBJ1-1|-|-|TRBV4-3
CASSRRFSTEGTAFF
TGCGCCAGCAGCCGCCGGTTCTCGACGGAGGGGACAGCTTTCTTT
>TRBJ1-1|-|many|TRBV15
CATSRARHRTEAFF
TGTGCCACCAGCAGAGCCCGACACCGAACTGAAGCTTTCTTT
>TRBJ2-5|TRBD1|few|TRBV5-1
CASSQQGSSETQYF
TGCGCCAGCAGTCAACAGGGGTCCTCGGAGACCCAGTACTTC
>TRBJ1-1|-|many|TRBV28
CASSSTRTAEAFF
TGTGCCAGCAGTTCTACTCGGACGGCTGAAGCTTTCTTT
>TRBJ2-2|-|-|TRBV6-1
CASKTGTITGELFF
TGTGCCAGCAAAACCGGGACAATCACCGGGGAGCTGTTTTTT
>TRBJ2-1|TRBD2|few|TRBV3-1
CASSLLSGRDSYNEQFF
TGTGCCAGCAGCCTACTTAGCGGGAGGGATTCCTACAATGAGCAGTTCTTC
>TRBJ2-7|-|few|TRBV3-1
CASSRSRDASSYEQYF
TGTGCCAGCAGCCGGTCCCGGGACGCCAGCTCCTACGAGCAGTACTTC
>TRBJ1-2|TRBD1|-|TRBV5-1
CASSWPGQELYGYTF
TGCGCCAGCAGCTGGCCGGGACAGGAGTTGTATGGCTACACCTTC
>TRBJ1-5|-|few|TRBV7-8
CASSSGREPQHF
TGTGCCAGCAGCTCCGGCCGGGAGCCCCAGCATTTT
>TRBJ2-1|-|few|TRBV11-3
CASSLDSGSGYNEQFF
TGTGCCAGCAGCTTAGATTCAGGGAGCGGTTACAATGAGCAGTTCTTC
>TRBJ2-7|TRBD1|-|TRBV7-2
CASSLMGQGYYEQYF
TGTGCCAGCAGCTTAATGGGACAGGGTTACTACGAGCAGTACTTC
>TRBJ1-5|TRBD1|few|TRBV9
CASSGTGSSNQPQHF
TGTGCCAGCAGCGGGACAGGGTCAAGCAATCAGCCCCAGCATTTT
>TRBJ1-1|-|-|TRBV5-1
CASSLQPGNTEAFF
TGCGCCAGCAGCTTGCAGCCCGGGAACACTGAAGCTTTCTTT
>TRBJ1-4|TRBD1|few|TRBV7-8
CASSTTGVSEKLFF
TGTGCCAGCAGCACGACAGGGGTTAGTGAAAAACTGTTTTTT
>TRBJ2-1|TRBD1|once|TRBV6-2/TRBV6-3
CASQTGQGTYNEQFF
TGTGCCAGCCAAACGGGACAGGGGACCTACAATGAGCAGTTCTTC
>TRBJ2-1|-|-|TRBV7-9
CASSLVAAYNEQFF
TGTGCCAGCAGCTTAGTGGCGGCTTACAATGAGCAGTTCTTC
>TRBJ2-1|-|few|TRBV15
CATSSLARAQFF
TGTGCCACCAGCAGCCTGGCCCGGGCGCAGTTCTTC
>TRBJ2-5|-|-|TRBV2
CASSRSLSQETQYF
TGTGCCAGTTCCCGGTCTCTTTCCCAAGAGACCCAGTACTTC
>TRBJ1-6|-|many|TRBV12-3/TRBV12-4
CASSNRVSGSPLHF
TGTGCCAGCAGTAACAGGGTCTCGGGTTCACCCCTCCACTTT
>TRBJ2-7|-|-|TRBV20-1
CSAAAREQYF
TGCAGTGCTGCGGCGAGGGAGCAGTACTTC
>TRBJ1-6|TRBD1|few|TRBV14
CASSQVPLRTGGYNSPLHF
TGTGCCAGCAGCCAAGTCCCTCTACGTACAGGGGGCTATAATTCACCCCTCCACTTT
>TRBJ1-2|-|few|TRBV10-3
CAISEFSPRRDNYGYTF
TGTGCCATCAGTGAATTCTCCCCCAGGCGTGATAACTATGGCTACACCTTC
>TRBJ1-1|-|-|TRBV7-2
CASSKAGTPWAFF
TGTGCCAGCAGCAAAGCAGGCACACCCTGGGCTTTCTTT
>TRBJ2-3|-|-|TRBV12-3/TRBV12-4
CASSPIEADTQYF
TGTGCCAGCAGTCCGATTGAGGCAGATACGCAGTATTTT
>TRBJ2-7|TRBD2|many|TRBV7-9
CASIKDWREGYEQYF
TGTGCCAGCATCAAAGATTGGCGGGAGGGCTACGAGCAGTACTTC
>TRBJ2-2|-|few|TRBV10-3
CAATGTNTGELFF
TGTGCCGCGACTGGCACGAACACCGGGGAGCTGTTTTTT
>TRBJ1-6|-|few|TRBV5-5
CASDDRYNSPLHF
TGTGCCAGCGACGACAGATATAATTCACCCCTCCACTTT
>TRBJ1-1|TRBD1|many|TRBV5-1
CASSRYTTGENTEAFF
TGCGCCAGCAGCCGGTATACTACAGGGGAGAACACTGAAGCTTTCTTT
>TRBJ2-5|TRBD2|few|TRBV5-4
CASSSGLAETQYF
TGTGCCAGCAGCTCTGGACTAGCAGAGACCCAGTACTTC
>TRBJ2-2|-|-|TRBV7-9
CASSQTLPNTGELFF
TGTGCCAGCAGTCAGACACTTCCGAACACCGGGGAGCTGTTTTTT
>TRBJ2-3|-|-|TRBV11-2
CASSLSWRDFTDTQYF
TGTGCCAGCAGCTTAAGTTGGCGGGACTTCACAGATACGCAGTATTTT
>TRBJ2-1|-|few|TRBV11-3
CASSLAGLYYNEQFF
TGTGCCAGCAGCTTAGCGGGATTATACTACAATGAGCAGTTCTTC
>TRBJ1-5|TRBD1|-|TRBV20-1
CSALETGKSQPQHF
TGCAGTGCTCTTGAGACAGGGAAATCTCAGCCCCAGCATTTT